This is a list of T cell receptor beta chains from one sample in a study of shared clonotypes between healthy human individuals. The method was immunoSEQ multiplex PCR; TCRdb's version includes in-frame clones alone and lacks a portion of them. The sample yields more than 2 million clones, about 93% seen once. Specimen: naive CD8+ T cells from PBMCs. The receptors shown here come from a man aged 18-30 years in good health. Some clones in this sample may be carry-over from other donors' samples. CDR3s include the opening cysteine and the closing phenylalanine or tryptophan. D genes are given only for firm matches. Not all rows give a size; the values are once, few, many and, for expanded clones, a class.

v_gene	j_gene	abundance	d_gene	CDR3nt	CDR3aa
TRBV6-1	TRBJ2-5	NA	NA	TGTGCCAGCAGTGAAGATCAGGGTTCGGAGACCCAGTACTTC	CASSEDQGSETQYF
TRBV7-8	TRBJ2-7	NA	NA	TGTGCCAGCAGCTTGGATCACGAGCAGTACTTC	CASSLDHEQYF
TRBV7-9	TRBJ1-4	once	NA	TGTGCCAGCAGCCGCCGGGACCCCGGGTGGGCAACTAATGAAAAACTGTTTTTT	CASSRRDPGWATNEKLFF
TRBV27	TRBJ2-7	NA	TRBD1	TGTGCCAGCACTCTCTCCGGGACAGGAACCTACGAGCAGTACTTC	CASTLSGTGTYEQYF
TRBV27	TRBJ2-7	NA	NA	TGTGCCAGCAGTTTAACTAGTGAGTCCGGTTACTACGAGCAGTACTTC	CASSLTSESGYYEQYF
TRBV5-1	TRBJ2-3	NA	TRBD2	TGCGCCAGCAGCTTGGTCAGCGCGGGAGGATGGGATACGCAGTATTTT	CASSLVSAGGWDTQYF
TRBV28	TRBJ2-5	NA	TRBD1	TGTGCCAGCAGCCTCGACAGGGATTATCAAGAGACCCAGTACTTC	CASSLDRDYQETQYF
TRBV5-1	TRBJ2-1	NA	TRBD2	TGCGCCAGCAGCTTAAAGCGGGAGTTCGGTGAGCAGTTCTTC	CASSLKREFGEQFF
TRBV18	TRBJ2-1	once	TRBD1	TGTGCCAGCTCACCTCCCGCCGGGACAGGGGGCAATGAGCAGTTCTTC	CASSPPAGTGGNEQFF
TRBV5-1	TRBJ2-1	NA	TRBD2	TGCGCCAGCAGCATCACTAGCGGGAGGGCCGACAATGAGCAGTTCTTC	CASSITSGRADNEQFF
TRBV7-8	TRBJ1-4	NA	NA	TGTGCCAGCAGCATGGGGAGGATTAATGAAAAACTGTTTTTT	CASSMGRINEKLFF
TRBV11-3	TRBJ2-6	NA	NA	TGTGCCAGCAGCTTAGGGGGGCCGTCTGGGGCCAACGTCCTGACTTTC	CASSLGGPSGANVLTF